Sequencing of this TCR beta chain was carried out in a study of shared clonotypes between healthy human individuals. Study-wide results and caveats: Some clonotypes were shared by all four sorted-subset donors, while others were not shared. The non-shared ones had lower generation probabilities than the shared ones.

CDR1 SGHVS and CDR2 FQNEAQ come from the germline V gene. The CDR3 is 15 residues long. V was clipped by 2 bases and J by 2 bases; unmatched bases: 5. A remark on this clone: The antigen is undetermined.

Clones were read by immunoSEQ multiplex PCR, and TCRdb kept only the in-frame ones, dropping some. Among about 980,000 clones listed, less than 85% were seen once. This clonotype was sampled from a man younger than 35 in good health. The sequencing input was memory CD4+ T cells sorted from blood. Indicated subset: CD45RA-negative fraction. V and J are TRBV7-8 and TRBJ2-7; 8 positions match TRBD1. The CDR3 coding sequence is TGTGCCAGCAGCTTACAGGGGGCGAGGCCCTACGAGCAGTACTTC. Protein product: CASSLQGARPYEQYF.